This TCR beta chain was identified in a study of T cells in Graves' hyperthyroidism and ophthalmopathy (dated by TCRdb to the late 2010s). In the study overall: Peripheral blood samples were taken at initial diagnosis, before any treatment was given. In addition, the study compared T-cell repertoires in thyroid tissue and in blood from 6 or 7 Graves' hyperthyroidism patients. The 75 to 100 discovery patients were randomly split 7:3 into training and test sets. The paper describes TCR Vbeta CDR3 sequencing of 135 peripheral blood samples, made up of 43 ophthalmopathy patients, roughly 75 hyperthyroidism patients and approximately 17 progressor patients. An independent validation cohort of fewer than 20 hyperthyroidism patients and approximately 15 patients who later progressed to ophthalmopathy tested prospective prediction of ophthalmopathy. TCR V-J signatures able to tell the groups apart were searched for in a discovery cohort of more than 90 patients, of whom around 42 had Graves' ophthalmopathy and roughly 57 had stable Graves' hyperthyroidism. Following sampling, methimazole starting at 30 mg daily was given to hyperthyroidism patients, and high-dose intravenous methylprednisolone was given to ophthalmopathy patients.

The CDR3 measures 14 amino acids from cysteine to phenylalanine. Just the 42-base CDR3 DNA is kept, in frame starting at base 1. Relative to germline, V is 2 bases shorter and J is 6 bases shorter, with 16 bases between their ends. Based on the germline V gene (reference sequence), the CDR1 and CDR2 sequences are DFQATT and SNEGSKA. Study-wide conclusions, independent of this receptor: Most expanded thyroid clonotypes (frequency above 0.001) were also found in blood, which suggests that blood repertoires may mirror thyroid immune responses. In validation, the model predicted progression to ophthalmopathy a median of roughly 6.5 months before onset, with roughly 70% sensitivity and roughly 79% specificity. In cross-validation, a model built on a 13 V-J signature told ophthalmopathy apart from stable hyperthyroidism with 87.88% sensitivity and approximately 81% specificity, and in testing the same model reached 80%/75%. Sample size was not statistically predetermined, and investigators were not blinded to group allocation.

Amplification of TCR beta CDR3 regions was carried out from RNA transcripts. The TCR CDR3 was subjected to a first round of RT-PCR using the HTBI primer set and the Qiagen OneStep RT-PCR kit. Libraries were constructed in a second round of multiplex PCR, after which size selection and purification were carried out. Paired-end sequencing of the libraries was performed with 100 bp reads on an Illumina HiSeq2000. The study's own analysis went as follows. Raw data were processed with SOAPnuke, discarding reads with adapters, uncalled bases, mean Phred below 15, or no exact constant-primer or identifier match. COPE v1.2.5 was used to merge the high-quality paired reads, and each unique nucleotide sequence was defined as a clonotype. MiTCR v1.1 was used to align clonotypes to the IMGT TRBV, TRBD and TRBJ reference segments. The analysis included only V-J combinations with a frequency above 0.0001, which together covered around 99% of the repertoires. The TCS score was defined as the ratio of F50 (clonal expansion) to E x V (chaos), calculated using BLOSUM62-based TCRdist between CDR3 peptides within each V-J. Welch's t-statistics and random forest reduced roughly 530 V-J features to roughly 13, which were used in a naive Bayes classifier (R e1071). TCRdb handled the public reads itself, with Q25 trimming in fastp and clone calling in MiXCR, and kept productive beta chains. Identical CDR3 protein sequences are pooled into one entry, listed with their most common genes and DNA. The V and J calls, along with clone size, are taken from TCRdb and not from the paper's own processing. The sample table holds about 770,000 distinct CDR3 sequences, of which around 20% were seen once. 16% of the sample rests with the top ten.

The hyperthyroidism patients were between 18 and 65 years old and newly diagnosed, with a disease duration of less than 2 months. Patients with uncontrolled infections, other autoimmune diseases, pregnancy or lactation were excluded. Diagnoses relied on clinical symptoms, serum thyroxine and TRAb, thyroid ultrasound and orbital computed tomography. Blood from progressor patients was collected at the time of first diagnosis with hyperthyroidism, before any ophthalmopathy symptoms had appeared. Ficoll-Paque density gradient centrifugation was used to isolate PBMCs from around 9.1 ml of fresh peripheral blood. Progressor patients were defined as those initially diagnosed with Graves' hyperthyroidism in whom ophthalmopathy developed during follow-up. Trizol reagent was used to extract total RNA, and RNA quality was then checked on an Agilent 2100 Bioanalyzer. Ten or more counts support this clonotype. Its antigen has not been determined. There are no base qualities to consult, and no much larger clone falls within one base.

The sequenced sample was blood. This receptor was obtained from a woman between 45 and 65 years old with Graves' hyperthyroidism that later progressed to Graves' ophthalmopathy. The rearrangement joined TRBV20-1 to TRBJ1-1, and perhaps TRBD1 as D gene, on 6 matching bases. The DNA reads TGCAGTGCTAGAAGCGCAGGGGCCGGGGCTGAAGCTTTCTTT. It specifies CSARSAGAGAEAFF.